The 7 T cell receptor beta chains given below trace back to one sample, sequenced in a study of tumor-infiltrating lymphocytes in glioblastoma multiforme. Multiple V-beta primers and a C-beta primer amplified TCRB from RNA. MiXCR was run by TCRdb on the multiplex PCR reads, yielding one entry per CDR3 protein. The repertoire includes some 15,000 distinct CDR3 sequences, under 85% of them detected once, and more than 30% sits in the top ten. The specimen sequenced was brain tumor tissue. All receptors come from a male donor with glioblastoma.

The chain employs TRBV11-2 and TRBJ1-3; no firm D call. CDR1 is SGHAT, CDR2 FQNNGV, per germline. Trimming cost V 1 base and J 0 bases, with 10 bases left between them. This CDR3 has 16 amino acids. CDR3 nucleotides: TGTGCCAGCAGCTTAGCAGGCTCCTACTCTGGAAACACCATATATTTT. It yields the protein CASSLAGSYSGNTIYF.

This clonotype was recorded a few times. The rearrangement links TRBV4-1 to TRBJ2-2, with 8 nucleotides matching TRBD2. The V gene end was trimmed by 0 bases and the J gene end by 4 bases; junction bases not matched to a gene: 7. In germline, CDR1 is MGHRA, CDR2 YSYEKL. CDR3 size: 17 residues. CDR3 sequence reads: CASSQDWPAGVTGELFF. The CDR3 DNA reads as TGCGCCAGCAGCCAAGATTGGCCAGCGGGGGTCACCGGGGAGCTGTTTTTT.

A word on this clonotype: Sequence at one end of the junction differs from germline and may be a read error. The chain employs TRBV11-2 and TRBJ2-1; 10 bases are shared with TRBD2. Germline values: CDR1 SGHAT, CDR2 FQNNGV. This CDR3 has 15 residues. DNA for the CDR3: TGTGACAGCAGCTCGGGGCTAGCGGGAGAAAGTGAGCAGTTCTTC. This codes for CDSSSGLAGESEQFF.

Comments on this clonotype: This clone may be a read error of a much larger clone one base away. The chain couples TRBV6-1 to TRBJ2-7; no clear D gene. V was clipped by 3 bases and J by 0 bases, with 6 bases between them. This CDR3 is built from 13 residues. Germline V gives CDR1 MNHNS, CDR2 SASEGT. CDR3 sequence (DNA): TGTGCCAGCAGTGAGGACGGCTCCTACGAGCAGTACTTC. Its translation: CASSEDGSYEQYF.

Concerning this clonotype: At one end, the junction sequence differs from germline, possibly due to a read error. This chain links TRBV11-2 with TRBJ2-2; D might be TRBD2 (5 bases). Germline values: CDR1 SGHAT, CDR2 FQNNGV. The CDR3 is 17 residues long. CDR3 loop: CPSSSRVRGQNTGELFF. Written as DNA, the CDR3 is TGTCCCAGCAGCTCGAGGGTTCGGGGTCAGAACACCGGTGAGCTGTTTTTT.

With regard to this clonotype: The conserved final phenylalanine or tryptophan is absent from the CDR3, which likely points to a read error. The chain recombines TRBV11-3 with TRBJ2-3; D remains ambiguous. V lost 3 bases and J 6 bases, leaving 13 bases between the germline ends. Germline loops: CDR1 SGHNT, CDR2 YENEEA. This CDR3 comprises 14 residues. The CDR3, as DNA: TGTGCCAGCAGCTTTGAGAGTCAGACGGATACGCAGTATTGT. Translation: CASSFESQTDTQYC.

The CDR3 region is CASSYSSLGTHAEAFF. In nucleotides, the CDR3 is TGTGCCAGCAGTTACTCATCATTAGGGACGCACGCTGAAGCTTTCTTT. The rearrangement joins TRBV6-5 to TRBJ1-1; possibly TRBD1 for D (5 bases). This CDR3 is built from 16 residues. V lost 0 bases and J lost 6, with 17 bases in between. CDR1 is MNHEY and CDR2 is SVGAGI in the germline V gene.